A single sample gave rise to the 11 T cell receptor beta chains below, sequenced in a study of blood T cell repertoires in COVID-19. Profiling relied on immunoSEQ multiplex PCR, and the TCRdb table lists in-frame clones only, not all of them. The sample lists around 130,000 clones; roughly 82% were seen once. The sequencing input was peripheral blood. The origin of the receptors is a human donor in a cohort sampled during active COVID-19.

This clone has only one observation. This rearrangement joins TRBV18 to TRBJ2-3, with D perhaps matching TRBD2 (6 bases). CDR1 is KGHSH and CDR2 is LQKENI in the germline V gene. V gave up 3 bases and J gave up 4 bases, with 14 bases separating them. The length of the CDR3 is 15 residues. The CDR3 is CASSPRLARADTQYF. CDR3 coding DNA: TGTGCCAGCTCACCTCGGCTAGCGCGGGCAGATACGCAGTATTTT.

The genes are TRBV6-6 and TRBJ2-3; D gene ambiguous. CDR1 and CDR2 from the germline V gene are MNHNY and SVGAGI (reference sequence). The CDR3 has 14 residues. V shed 5 bases and J shed 0 bases, with 9 bases lying between them. This chain's CDR3 is CASSRSTSTDTQYF. As DNA, the CDR3 is TGTGCCAGCAGTCGATCAACTAGCACAGATACGCAGTATTTT.

The chain couples TRBV6-6 to TRBJ1-1; the match to TRBD1 covers 10 bases. J was trimmed by 2 bases and V by 6 bases; bases with no gene match: 15. Germline-derived CDR1 and CDR2 are MNHNY and SVGAGI (reference sequence). This CDR3 is 18 amino acids long. CDR3 sequence: CASSRATGTGAPNTEAFF. CDR3 nucleotides: TGTGCCAGCAGCCGAGCGACCGGGACAGGGGCACCCAACACTGAAGCTTTCTTT.

The V and J genes are TRBV10-1 and TRBJ1-1; 8 bases fit TRBD1. The V gene's germline CDR1 is WNHNN and CDR2 SYGVQD (reference sequence). The CDR3 has 13 amino acids. Trimming cost V 8 bases and J 12 bases; bases outside gene matches: 14. The CDR3 DNA follows: TGCGCCAGCGGCACTGGACAGGGTTCAATAACTTTCTTT. Residues: CASGTGQGSITFF.

CDR3 in DNA: TGTGCCAGCAGCTTAGTCCAGGGCCAAGAGACCCAGTACTTC. This translates into CASSLVQGQETQYF. The chain carries TRBV11-2 and TRBJ2-5, with D possibly TRBD1 on 5 matching bases. The CDR3 is made up of 14 amino acids. CDR1 and CDR2 (germline): SGHAT, FQNNGV. The ends were cut back, 1 base at V and 1 base at J, with 7 bases in the middle.

This clone was found once. The V call is TRBV9, the J call TRBJ2-3; D is perhaps TRBD2 (7 bases). The CDR3 contains 16 residues. V lost 7 bases and J 4 bases, leaving 22 bases between the germline ends. Germline CDR1 and CDR2: SGDLS and YYNGEE. The CDR3 nucleotides are TGTGCCAGCCGCGCCGTGGGGGGGGCCGGGGCAGATACGCAGTATTTT. It is translated as CASRAVGGAGADTQYF.

This clone came up a few times. This chain connects TRBV28 to TRBJ2-1, with 7 bases aligning to TRBD1. CDR1 and CDR2 (germline): MDHEN, SYDVKM. The CDR3 sequence is 15 residues long. The junction had 5 bases not matched to a gene; V was cut back by 5 bases and J by 1 base. CDR3 region: CASSRDRVSYNEQFF. Written as DNA, the CDR3 is TGTGCCAGCAGTAGAGACAGGGTGTCCTACAATGAGCAGTTCTTC.

This sequence joins TRBV6-2 or TRBV6-3 and TRBJ1-1; D unclear. There are 11 residues in the CDR3. Germline V CDR1 and CDR2: MNHEY, SVGEGT. V lost 5 bases, J lost 3 bases, and 4 bases lay in between. CDR3 DNA: TGTGCCAGCAGTCTCGACACTGAAGCTTTCTTT. Translating it yields CASSLDTEAFF.

A note on this clone: One end of the junction fails to match germline, which may point to a read error. V usage is TRBV7-7 and J usage is TRBJ2-1; no definite D call. CDR1 and CDR2 (germline): SSHAT, FNYEAQ (reference sequence). This CDR3 is 15 amino acids long. The CDR3 region is CASSPRVGSYNEQFF. DNA of the CDR3: TGTGCTAGCAGCCCTAGAGTCGGCTCCTACAATGAGCAGTTCTTC.

This chain joins TRBV3-1 (or the pseudogene TRBV3-2) and TRBJ2-5; 11 nucleotides align to TRBD2. Germline V lookup: CDR1 LGHDT, CDR2 YNNKEL (reference sequence). The CDR3 loop spans 13 amino acids. The J segment lost 5 bases and the V segment lost 4 bases, leaving 0 bases of the junction unmatched. This CDR3 is CASSLAGGETQYF. The CDR3 DNA reads as TGTGCCAGCAGCCTAGCGGGAGGGGAGACCCAGTACTTC.

This clone was counted only a few times. V gene TRBV5-1 combines with J gene TRBJ2-5; 10 bases line up with TRBD1. This CDR3 contains 15 residues. Trimming removed 4 bases from V and 5 bases from J; junction bases left unmatched: 8. CDR1 and CDR2 from the germline V gene are SGHRS and YFSETQ. The CDR3 DNA follows: TGCGCCAGCAGCGGAGGACAGGGGGGAAGGGAGACCCAGTACTTC. Residues: CASSGGQGGRETQYF.